What follows is one T cell receptor beta chain and its context. The target antigen is unknown. The CDR3 runs 16 residues. Trimming removed 3 bases at V and 5 bases at J, with 20 bases between. Germline V gene data show CDR1 as SGHDT and CDR2 as YYEEEE. This sample stems from a study of cytomegalovirus exposure and HLA in healthy donors. On the study more broadly: Previous work identified roughly 120 million unique TCR beta sequences from around 200 million T cells.

Study results and caveats: A few V segments could not be told apart, such as TRBV6-2 and TRBV6-3, and were left out.

Amplification used 60 Vbeta primers and 13 Jbeta primers. The repertoire was sequenced with immunoSEQ multiplex PCR; TCRdb's copy has only in-frame clones and lacks some. This table holds approximately 210,000 clones, around 82% found once. Sequenced: PBMCs. The TCR originated in a man aged 18-30 years in good health and CMV-seronegative. V and J are TRBV5-6 and TRBJ2-5, with D perhaps matching TRBD1 (7 bases). CDR3 in amino acids: CASSSGNRGGRETQYF. The CDR3 bases are TGTGCCAGCAGCTCAGGGAACAGGGGAGGTCGGGAGACCCAGTACTTC.